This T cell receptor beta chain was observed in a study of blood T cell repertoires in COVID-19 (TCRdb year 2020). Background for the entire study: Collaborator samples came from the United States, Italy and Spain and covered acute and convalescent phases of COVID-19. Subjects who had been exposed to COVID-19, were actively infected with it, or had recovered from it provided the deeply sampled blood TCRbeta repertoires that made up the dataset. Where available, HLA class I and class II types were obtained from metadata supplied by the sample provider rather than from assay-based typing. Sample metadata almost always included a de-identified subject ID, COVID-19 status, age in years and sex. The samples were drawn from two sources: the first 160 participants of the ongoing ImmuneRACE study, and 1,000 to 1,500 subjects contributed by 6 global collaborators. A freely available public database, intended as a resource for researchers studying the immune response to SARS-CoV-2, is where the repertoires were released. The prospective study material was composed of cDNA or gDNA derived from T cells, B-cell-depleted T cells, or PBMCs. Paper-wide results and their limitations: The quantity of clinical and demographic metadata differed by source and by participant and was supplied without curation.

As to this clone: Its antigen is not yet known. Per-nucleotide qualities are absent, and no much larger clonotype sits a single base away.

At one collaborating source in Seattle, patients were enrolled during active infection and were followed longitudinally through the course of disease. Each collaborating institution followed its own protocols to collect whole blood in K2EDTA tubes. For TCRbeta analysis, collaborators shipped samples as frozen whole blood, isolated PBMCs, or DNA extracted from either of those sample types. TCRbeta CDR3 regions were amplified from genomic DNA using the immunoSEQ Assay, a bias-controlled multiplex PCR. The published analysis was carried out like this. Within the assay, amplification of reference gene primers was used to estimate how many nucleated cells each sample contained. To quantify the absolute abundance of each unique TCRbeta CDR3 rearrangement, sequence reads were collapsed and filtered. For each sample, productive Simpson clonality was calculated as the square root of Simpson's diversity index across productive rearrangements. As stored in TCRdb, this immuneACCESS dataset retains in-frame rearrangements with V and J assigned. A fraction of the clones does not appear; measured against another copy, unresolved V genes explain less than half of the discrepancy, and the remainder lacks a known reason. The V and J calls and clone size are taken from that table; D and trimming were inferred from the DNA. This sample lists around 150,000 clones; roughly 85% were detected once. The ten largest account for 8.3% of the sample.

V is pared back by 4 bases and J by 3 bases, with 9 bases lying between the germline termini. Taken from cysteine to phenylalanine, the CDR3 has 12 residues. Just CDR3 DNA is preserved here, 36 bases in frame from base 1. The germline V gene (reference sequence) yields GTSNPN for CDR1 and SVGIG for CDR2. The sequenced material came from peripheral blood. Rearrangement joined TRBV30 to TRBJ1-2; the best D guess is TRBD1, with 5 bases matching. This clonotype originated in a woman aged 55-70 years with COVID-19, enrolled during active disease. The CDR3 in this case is CAWTRGHYGYTF. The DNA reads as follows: TGTGCCTGGACTAGGGGTCACTATGGCTACACCTTC.